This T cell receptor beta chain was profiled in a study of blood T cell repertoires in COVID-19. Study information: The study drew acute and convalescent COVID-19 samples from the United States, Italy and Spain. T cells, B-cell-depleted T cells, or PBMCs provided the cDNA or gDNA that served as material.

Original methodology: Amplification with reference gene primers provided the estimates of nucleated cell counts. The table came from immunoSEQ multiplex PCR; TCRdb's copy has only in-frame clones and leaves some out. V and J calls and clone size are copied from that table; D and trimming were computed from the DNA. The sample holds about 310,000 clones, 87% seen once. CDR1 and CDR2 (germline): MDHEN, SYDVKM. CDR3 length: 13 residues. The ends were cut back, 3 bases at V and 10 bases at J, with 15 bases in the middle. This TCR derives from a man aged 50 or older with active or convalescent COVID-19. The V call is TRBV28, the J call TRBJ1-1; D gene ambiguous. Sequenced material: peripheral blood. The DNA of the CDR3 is TGTGCCAGCAGTTTTGACGGGTGGCGGCGAGCTTTCTTT. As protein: CASSFDGWRRAFF. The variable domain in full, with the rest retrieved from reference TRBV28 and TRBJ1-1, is DVKVTQSSRYLVKRTGEKVFLECVQDMDHENMFWYRQDPGLGLRLIYFSYDVKMKEKGDIPEGYSVSREKKERFSLILESASTNQTSMYLCASSFDGWRRAFFGQGTRLTVV.